The 20 T cell receptor beta chains reported below all come from one sample, sequenced in a study of high-grade serous ovarian cancer treatment subgroups. Tumor samples were taken before definitive surgery or chemotherapy. Produced via immunoSEQ multiplex PCR; TCRdb's table is partial and in-frame only. The sample includes about 16,000 clones, approximately 73% of them seen just once. Sequencing was carried out using tumor tissue. The receptors were gathered from a human donor with high-grade serous ovarian cancer.

For this clone: Without the conserved terminal phenylalanine or tryptophan, this CDR3 likely stems from a read error. It is unclear where the CDR3 begins or ends on the DNA, so no DNA is shown, and the CDR3 is as TCRdb lists it. J is TRBJ1-5 and V is TRBV6-4; the table gives TRBD1 as D, unverified against the DNA. Germline CDR1 reads MRHNA; CDR2 reads SNTAGT. The CDR3 contains 16 residues when both ends are counted. CDR3 residues: CASSDSMGMVQLGFHR.

This clone was recorded a few times. This chain uses TRBV7-3 with TRBJ2-1; D is ambiguous. V lost 5 bases, J lost 4 bases, and 12 bases lay in between. Germline lookup yields CDR1 SGHTA and CDR2 FQGTGA. The CDR3 runs to 14 residues. This chain's CDR3 is CASSRSAFYNEQFF. CDR3 coding DNA: TGTGCCAGCAGCAGGTCGGCCTTTTACAATGAGCAGTTCTTC.

The genes are TRBV7-6 and TRBJ2-3; D possibly corresponds to TRBD2 (5 bases). Trimming removed 3 bases from V and 2 bases from J, with 9 bases in between. The CDR3 is 14 amino acids. Germline V gene sequence: CDR1 SGHVS, CDR2 FNYEAQ. For the CDR3, the DNA is TGTGCCAGCAGCTTCGGGGAAGCCACAGATACGCAGTATTTT. This translates into CASSFGEATDTQYF. Based on the CDR3 plus reference TRBV7-6 and TRBJ2-3, the full variable domain is GAGVSQSPRYKVTKRGQDVALRCDPISGHVSLYWYRQALGQGPEFLTYFNYEAQQDKSGLPNDRFSAERPEGSISTLTIQRTEQRDSAMYRCASSFGEATDTQYFGPGTRLTVL.

The chain employs TRBV6-5 and TRBJ2-7; the D is unclear. Per germline, CDR1 MNHEY and CDR2 SVGAGI. CDR3 size: 15 residues. Between the trimmed V and J ends, which lost 4 bases and 3 bases, there was a span of 16 bases. The CDR3 reads CASSSRLEINYEQYF. The CDR3 nucleotides read TGTGCCAGCAGTTCCCGCCTCGAGATAAACTACGAGCAGTACTTC.

The V gene is TRBV11-2, the J gene TRBJ2-5; D is uncertain. The CDR3 consists of 15 residues. Germline CDR1 reads SGHAT; CDR2 reads FQNNGV. V was shortened by 1 base and J by 5 bases, with 14 bases between the two germline ends. CDR3 coding DNA: TGTGCCAGCAGCTTAGGATTCTGGGAAGGCGAGACCCAGTACTTC. Translation: CASSLGFWEGETQYF.

The J gene is TRBJ1-3, the V gene TRBV7-8; D is uncertain. Trimming removed 1 base at V and 2 bases at J, with 15 bases between. The germline gives CDR1 SGHVS, CDR2 FQNEAQ. The CDR3 spans 17 residues. The DNA for the CDR3 is TGTGCCAGCAGCTTAGAGTACGACTCATGGCCTGGAAACACCATATATTTT. This encodes CASSLEYDSWPGNTIYF. Using reference TRBV7-8 and TRBJ1-3 for the parts outside the CDR3, the full variable domain is GAGVSQSPRYKVAKRGQDVALRCDPISGHVSLFWYQQALGQGPEFLTYFQNEAQLDKSGLPSDRFFAERPEGSVSTLKIQRTQQEDSAVYLCASSLEYDSWPGNTIYFGEGSWLTVV.

V usage is TRBV9 and J usage is TRBJ2-7; 8 bases are shared with TRBD1. The CDR3 length is 14 residues. The ends lost 4 bases at V and 6 bases at J; junction bases unmatched: 9. Germline CDR1 and CDR2: SGDLS and YYNGEE. In DNA, the CDR3 is TGTGCCAGCAGCTTACAGACAGGGGATTCCGAGCAGTACTTC. Residues: CASSLQTGDSEQYF.

The genes are TRBV6-5 and TRBJ2-7, with 10 bases that match TRBD2. The CDR3 sequence is 16 residues long. CDR1 is MNHEY, CDR2 SVGAGI, per germline. J gave up 6 bases and V 2 bases, and 10 bases lay outside the gene matches. The CDR3 is CASSYDRASSGSEQYF. The CDR3 DNA is TGTGCCAGCAGTTACGACAGGGCGTCTAGCGGGAGCGAGCAGTACTTC.

The chain uses TRBV11-3 and TRBJ2-3, with 8 bases matching TRBD2. Germline V CDR1 and CDR2: SGHNT, YENEEA. Trimming took 5 bases from V and 11 from J; bases not matched to a gene: 15. This CDR3 has 15 residues. The DNA for the CDR3 is TGTGCCAGCAGCCAAGTTGGGGCTAGCGGGCGTAGGCAGTATTTT. Translating gives CASSQVGASGRRQYF.

The J gene is TRBJ1-1, the V gene TRBV9, with no clear D. The length of the CDR3 is 12 residues. The V gene's germline CDR1 is SGDLS and CDR2 YYNGEE. Trimming stripped 4 bases from V and 3 bases from J, with 7 bases between. The CDR3 coding sequence is TGTGCCAGCAGCTCCGCGGACACTGAAGCTTTCTTT. It yields the protein CASSSADTEAFF.

The chain carries TRBV2 and TRBJ2-7; D is perhaps TRBD1 (5 bases). Trimming took off 6 bases at V and 0 bases at J, with 9 bases between the two ends. The CDR3 spans 13 residues. Germline V CDR1 and CDR2: SNHLY, FYNNEI. CDR3 coding DNA: TGTGCCAGCAGACGACAGATCTCCTACGAGCAGTACTTC. Its protein product is CASRRQISYEQYF.

V usage is TRBV7-3 and J usage is TRBJ1-6, with TRBD1 matching 7 bases. The germline gives CDR1 SGHTA, CDR2 FQGTGA. The CDR3 runs 16 residues. With 2 bases clipped from V and 5 bases from J, the junction kept 6 bases outside the gene matches. The DNA of the CDR3 is TGTGCCAGCAGCTTAGCGGGGACAGTAAATAATTCACCCCTCCACTTT. Amino acids: CASSLAGTVNNSPLHF.

The V call is TRBV7-9, the J call TRBJ1-6; 7 bases are a match to TRBD1. CDR1 is SEHNR, CDR2 FQNEAQ, per germline (reference sequence). J gave up 6 bases and V 5 bases, and 10 bases lay outside the gene matches. CDR3 length: 16 residues. CDR3 protein: CASSPKRQGGNSPLHF. The CDR3 bases are TGTGCCAGCAGCCCAAAAAGACAGGGAGGTAATTCACCCCTCCACTTT.

This chain joins TRBV18 and TRBJ1-1; D is unresolved. Germline V gives CDR1 KGHSH, CDR2 LQKENI. This CDR3 has 12 amino acids. V was cut by 4 bases and J by 0 bases, with 3 bases left in between. CDR3 residues: CASSQMNTEAFF. For the CDR3, the DNA is TGTGCCAGCTCACAGATGAACACTGAAGCTTTCTTT.

On this clone: The junction departs from the called germline gene at one end, perhaps through a read error. This chain joins TRBV7-7 and TRBJ1-1; 10 bases agree with TRBD1. Germline V gene lookup returns CDR1 SSHAT and CDR2 FNYEAQ (reference sequence). The CDR3 extends over 17 amino acids. DNA of the CDR3: TGTGCTAGCAGCAGACCGGGGACAGGGGATGTGAACACTGAAGCTTTCTTT. Translating it yields CASSRPGTGDVNTEAFF.

The chain employs TRBV7-2 and TRBJ1-5; TRBD1 is a possible D gene (6 bases). The CDR3 contains 15 residues. The germline V gene encodes CDR1 SGHTA and CDR2 FQGNSA. V gave up 5 bases and J gave up 7 bases, with 18 bases separating them. CDR3 DNA: TGTGCCAGCAGCGTTAGTGGGGGGGCAAAACAGCCCCAGCATTTT. This translates into CASSVSGGAKQPQHF.

The genes are TRBV14 and TRBJ1-3; no definite D call. The CDR3 covers 13 residues. Germline-derived CDR1 and CDR2 are SGHDN and FVKESK. Trimming pared 4 bases from V and 4 bases from J, leaving 8 bases between. For the CDR3, the DNA is TGTGCCAGCAGCCTCCAAAGGGGAAACACCATATATTTT. Protein product: CASSLQRGNTIYF.

The chain couples TRBV27 to TRBJ1-1; 7 bases match TRBD1. The V gene end was trimmed by 8 bases and the J gene end by 0 bases; junction bases not matched to a gene: 9. CDR1 and CDR2 (germline): MNHEY, SMNVEV (reference sequence). There are 15 residues in the CDR3. The CDR3 spells CASPRDSPMNTEAFF. In DNA, the CDR3 is TGTGCCAGCCCCCGGGACAGCCCCATGAACACTGAAGCTTTCTTT.

The chain carries TRBV7-2 and TRBJ2-4; TRBD2 might be the D (6 bases). The V gene lost 5 bases and the J gene lost 6 bases, with 14 bases spanning the gap. The CDR3 totals 14 residues. Germline loops: CDR1 SGHTA, CDR2 FQGNSA. This CDR3 reads CASSRGTDRNIQYF. The CDR3 DNA follows: TGTGCCAGCAGCAGAGGGACTGACAGAAACATTCAGTACTTC.

J is TRBJ1-1 and V is TRBV6-5; D is perhaps TRBD1 (6 bases). The germline gives CDR1 MNHEY, CDR2 SVGAGI. Trimming left V 6 bases short and J 4 bases short, with 12 bases between. The CDR3 covers 13 residues. This CDR3 is CASRITGTTEAFF. The CDR3 DNA follows: TGTGCCAGCAGAATTACAGGGACCACTGAAGCTTTCTTT.